Listed below are T cell receptor beta chains from one sample, sequenced in a study of OX40 agonist ivuxolimab in advanced cancers. Some clones are missing from TCRdb's copy, which holds only in-frame ones; the method was immunoSEQ multiplex PCR. The sample gives tens of thousands of clones, approximately 86% of which show up once; roughly 0.9% is in the top ten. Sequences were derived from CD4+ or CD8+ T cells sorted from blood, sampled in a trial of the OX40 agonist ivuxolimab. The receptors originated from an adult with an advanced solid tumor such as melanoma, head and neck, liver or kidney cancer. Each CDR3 is given with its conserved first and last residue. A D gene is named only where the DNA matches it firmly. Where a row states a size, it is once, few, many or the class of an expanded clone; other rows omit it.

clone size,D gene,V gene,J gene,CDR3 protein,CDR3 DNA
-,-,TRBV19,TRBJ1-2,CASSLRAYGYTF,TGTGCCAGTAGTCTTCGGGCGTATGGCTACACCTTC
-,-,TRBV5-8,TRBJ2-3,CASSLRDTDTQYF,TGTGCCAGCAGCTTGCGGGACACAGATACGCAGTATTTT
-,-,TRBV29-1,TRBJ1-1,CSVDGGAAEAFF,TGCAGCGTTGATGGGGGCGCGGCTGAAGCTTTCTTT
-,-,TRBV2,TRBJ1-3,CASSGVRSSGNTIYF,TGTGCCAGCAGTGGGGTCAGGAGCTCTGGAAACACCATATATTTT
-,-,TRBV5-6,TRBJ1-6,CASSLGRVASPLHF,TGTGCCAGCAGCTTGGGCAGGGTGGCTTCACCCCTCCACTTT
-,TRBD2,TRBV27,TRBJ2-5,CASKAWASGDILETQYF,TGTGCCAGCAAAGCGTGGGCTAGCGGGGATATCTTAGAGACCCAGTACTTC
-,-,TRBV5-1,TRBJ2-3,CASSLVGPTDTQYF,TGCGCCAGCAGCTTGGTAGGACCCACAGATACGCAGTATTTT
-,-,TRBV7-9,TRBJ1-4,CASSLVEGVGEKLFF,TGTGCCAGCAGCTTAGTTGAGGGCGTGGGTGAAAAACTGTTTTTT
-,-,TRBV6-5,TRBJ2-2,CASGPQGSAGELFF,TGTGCCAGCGGGCCACAGGGTTCGGCCGGGGAGCTGTTTTTT
few,TRBD2,TRBV27,TRBJ2-5,CASRVWRGGKETQYF,TGTGCCAGCAGGGTATGGCGGGGGGGAAAAGAGACCCAGTACTTC
-,TRBD1,TRBV18,TRBJ1-1,CASSPPTGAMNTEAFF,TGTGCCAGCTCACCACCGACAGGGGCGATGAACACTGAAGCTTTCTTT
-,-,TRBV11-2,TRBJ1-6,CASRAYNSPLHF,TGTGCCAGCAGGGCTTATAATTCACCCCTCCACTTT
-,-,TRBV5-1,TRBJ1-3,CASSFSPGSNGNTIYF,TGCGCCAGCAGCTTTTCACCCGGGTCGAATGGAAACACCATATATTTT
-,-,TRBV5-1,TRBJ2-7,CASSLQGRLYEQYF,TGCGCCAGCAGCTTGCAGGGCAGGCTCTACGAGCAGTACTTC
-,-,TRBV7-2,TRBJ1-2,CVSSLVPLIGANYGYTF,TGTGTCAGCAGCTTAGTGCCCTTAATAGGGGCTAACTATGGCTACACCTTC
-,TRBD1,TRBV18,TRBJ2-2,CASSPRQGRGGELFF,TGTGCCAGCTCACCACGACAGGGGAGAGGCGGGGAGCTGTTTTTT
-,TRBD2,TRBV7-2,TRBJ2-5,CASTLVSGGEETQYF,TGTGCCAGCACCTTGGTGAGCGGGGGGGAAGAGACCCAGTACTTC
-,TRBD2,TRBV5-1,TRBJ2-7,CASSSSGGSYEQYF,TGCGCCAGCAGCTCTAGCGGGGGGTCCTACGAGCAGTACTTC
-,TRBD1,TRBV19,TRBJ1-2,CASSDRGNYGYTF,TGTGCCAGTAGTGACAGGGGTAACTATGGCTACACCTTC
-,TRBD1,TRBV7-6,TRBJ1-4,CASSRTGEGEKLFF,TGTGCCAGCAGTAGGACAGGCGAAGGGGAAAAACTGTTTTTT
-,-,TRBV19,TRBJ1-6,CASSNDPVSPLHF,TGTGCCAGTAGTAACGACCCGGTTTCACCCCTCCACTTT
few,-,TRBV19,TRBJ1-5,CASTSWGGAPQPQHF,TGTGCCAGTACGAGTTGGGGGGGAGCCCCTCAGCCCCAGCATTTT
once,TRBD2,TRBV6-6,TRBJ2-1,CASSTERGGRGNEQFF,TGTGCCAGCAGTACCGAGCGGGGGGGCCGGGGCAATGAGCAGTTCTTC
-,-,TRBV18,TRBJ1-2,CASSPDMAGVEGYTF,TGTGCCAGCTCACCGGATATGGCAGGGGTGGAAGGCTACACCTTC
-,-,TRBV5-4,TRBJ1-1,CASSLNREAFF,TGTGCCAGCAGCTTGAATAGGGAAGCTTTCTTT
-,-,TRBV10-1,TRBJ2-7,CASSERPASEQYF,TGCGCCAGCAGTGAGAGGCCGGCCAGCGAGCAGTACTTC
-,-,TRBV5-1,TRBJ1-2,CASSLGLNGYTF,TGCGCCAGCAGCTTGGGGCTGAATGGCTACACCTTC
-,-,TRBV4-2,TRBJ2-1,CASSPSGVAYNEQFF,TGTGCCAGCAGCCCATCGGGGGTGGCGTACAATGAGCAGTTCTTC
-,-,TRBV7-2,TRBJ1-2,CASSLEGFNYGYTF,TGTGCCAGCAGCTTAGAAGGGTTTAACTATGGCTACACCTTC
-,-,TRBV7-2,TRBJ2-1,CASSLGGAGGEQFF,TGTGCCAGCAGCTTAGGGGGGGCTGGAGGTGAGCAGTTCTTC
-,-,TRBV5-1,TRBJ2-1,CASSPGGAGEQFF,TGCGCCAGCAGCCCTGGGGGGGCTGGGGAGCAGTTCTTC
-,-,TRBV30,TRBJ1-5,CAWSVWGSNQPQHF,TGTGCCTGGAGTGTTTGGGGGAGCAATCAGCCCCAGCATTTT
-,-,TRBV6-1,TRBJ2-2,CASRATGTGELFF,TGTGCCAGCAGGGCGACGGGGACCGGGGAGCTGTTTTTT
-,-,TRBV4-1,TRBJ1-2,CASSQDLHKRQDYGYTF,TGCGCCAGCAGCCAAGATCTTCATAAGAGGCAGGATTATGGCTACACCTTC
-,-,TRBV19,TRBJ1-4,CASSFTLPGPGATNEKLFF,TGTGCCAGTAGTTTCACGCTTCCGGGCCCAGGGGCAACTAATGAAAAACTGTTTTTT
-,TRBD1,TRBV19,TRBJ2-6,CASSAPRDRGLSGANVLTF,TGTGCCAGTAGTGCCCCTCGGGACAGGGGCTTGTCTGGGGCCAACGTCCTGACTTTC
-,-,TRBV5-1,TRBJ1-5,CASSLEGGNSNQPQHF,TGCGCCAGCAGCTTGGAGGGGGGTAATAGCAATCAGCCCCAGCATTTT